Here is one T cell receptor beta chain with its context. Its antigen is unidentified. Germline CDR1 and CDR2: DFQATT and SNEGSKA (reference sequence). CDR3 length: 11 amino acids. The ends were cut back, 2 bases at V and 3 bases at J, with 4 bases in the middle. TCRdb's table, derived via immunoSEQ multiplex PCR, lists solely in-frame clones and lacks some. The data contain roughly 100,000 clones, roughly nine tenths of them singletons. The data originate from a study of graft-versus-host responses after intestinal transplantation. Study at large: Recipients uniformly received anti-thymocyte globulin induction, followed by tacrolimus and steroids for approximately 3 years. Findings and caveats of the study: Recipient marrow contained GvH clones, some of which appeared first in ileum or blood.

This TCR derives from a human donor who received an intestinal transplant. The source was unstimulated CD4+ T cells sorted from spleen or lymph node cells, collected before intestinal transplant. The chain is built from TRBV20-1 and TRBJ1-2; D ambiguous. The CDR3 DNA is TGCAGTGCTAGAATAGACTATGGCTACACCTTC. This encodes CSARIDYGYTF.